Presented here are 27 T cell receptor beta chains from one specimen sequenced in a study of radiotherapy plus CTLA-4 blockade in lung cancer. Clones were read by immunoSEQ multiplex PCR, and TCRdb kept only the in-frame ones, dropping some. The sample lists some 70,000 clones; around 86% were seen once. Sequenced here: peripheral blood, sampled from a patient treated with radiotherapy plus ipilimumab. The receptors were gathered from a human donor with non-small cell lung cancer who had a partial response to radiotherapy plus ipilimumab.

The chain couples TRBV10-3 to TRBJ1-5; no clear D gene. V lost 2 bases, J lost 0 bases, and 14 bases lay in between. Germline V gene data show CDR1 as ENHRY and CDR2 as SYGVKD. The CDR3 has 17 residues. This CDR3 is CAISEGTSAYSNQPQHF. CDR3 in DNA: TGTGCCATCAGTGAGGGTACTTCCGCCTATAGCAATCAGCCCCAGCATTTT.

This clone was seen only once. The conserved phenylalanine or tryptophan normally closing the CDR3 is absent here, so this likely arose from a read error. The chain recombines TRBV27 with TRBJ2-7; 11 nucleotides agree with TRBD1. The CDR3 length is 13 residues. Looked up from germline, CDR1 is MNHEY and CDR2 is SMNVEV (reference sequence). V lost 6 bases, J lost 3 bases, and 1 base stayed unmatched. Written as DNA, the CDR3 is TGTGCCAGCAGGGGGACAGGGGGCTACGAGCAGTACCTC. Its protein is CASRGTGGYEQYL.

The CDR3 DNA follows: TGTGCCAGCAGCCCCGAGGACAGGGGGCATCTCGAGCAGTACTTC. Its protein is CASSPEDRGHLEQYF. This chain connects TRBV7-3 to TRBJ2-7; TRBD1 matches 11 bases. Germline loops: CDR1 SGHTA, CDR2 FQGTGA. Trimming cost V 5 bases and J 6 bases; bases outside gene matches: 9. The CDR3 covers 15 residues.

The chain couples TRBV14 to TRBJ1-1; 9 nucleotides agree with TRBD1. After removal of 0 bases from V and 4 bases from J, the junction contained 0 bases not matched to a gene. This CDR3 contains 14 residues. Germline V gene data show CDR1 as SGHDN and CDR2 as FVKESK. CDR3 residues: CASSQETGGTEAFF. CDR3 bases: TGTGCCAGCAGCCAAGAGACAGGGGGCACTGAAGCTTTCTTT.

The chain couples TRBV5-4 to TRBJ1-1; 7 nucleotides align to TRBD1. This CDR3 has 12 amino acids. Looked up from germline, CDR1 is SGHNT and CDR2 is YYREEE (reference sequence). Trimming at V came to 2 bases and at J to 11 bases, leaving 6 bases not matched to a gene. CDR3 DNA sequence: TGTGCCAGCAGCTTAGAGGGGGCGGGGGCTTTCTTT. Translating it yields CASSLEGAGAFF.

V and J are TRBV9 and TRBJ1-1; a weak D match, TRBD1 (6 bases). The V end was cut by 4 bases, the J end by 4 bases, with 17 bases between. CDR3 length: 15 amino acids. Germline CDR1 and CDR2: SGDLS and YYNGEE. CDR3 sequence (DNA): TGTGCCAGCAGCTCCAATGCGGGGGGGCGCACTGAAGCTTTCTTT. Amino acid sequence: CASSSNAGGRTEAFF.

The chain carries TRBV5-4 and TRBJ2-3; 7 bases map to TRBD2. V lost 1 base, J lost 3 bases, and 5 bases stayed unmatched. There are 15 residues in the CDR3. CDR1 is SGHNT, CDR2 YYREEE, per germline (reference sequence). The CDR3 DNA is TGTGCCAGCAGCTTGCCAGCTAGCGGTACAGATACGCAGTATTTT. This sequence encodes CASSLPASGTDTQYF. The variable domain in full, with the rest retrieved from reference TRBV5-4 and TRBJ2-3, is ETGVTQSPTHLIKTRGQQVTLRCSSQSGHNTVSWYQQALGQGPQFIFQYYREEENGRGNFPPRFSGLQFPNYSSELNVNALELDDSALYLCASSLPASGTDTQYFGPGTRLTVL.

The chain couples TRBV28 to TRBJ1-2; tentatively, D is TRBD1 (6 bases). CDR1 is MDHEN and CDR2 is SYDVKM in the germline V gene. Trimming stripped 1 base from V and 7 bases from J, with 16 bases between. The CDR3 loop spans 15 amino acids. CDR3 bases: TGTGCCAGCAGTTTATCCGCAGGGGAGACGGGTGGCTACACCTTC. It encodes CASSLSAGETGGYTF.

This clone is labeled medium-sized. The chain is built from TRBV10-2 and TRBJ2-7; weak D call: TRBD1 (6 bases). Germline CDR1 is WSHSY and CDR2 is SAAADI. V lost 6 bases and J lost 3, with 12 bases in between. The CDR3 has 13 amino acids. The CDR3 spells CASRTGTVYEQYF. The CDR3 nucleotides read TGCGCCAGCAGAACAGGGACGGTCTACGAGCAGTACTTC.

The chain joins TRBV9 to TRBJ1-1, with D maybe TRBD1 (6 bases). Germline values: CDR1 SGDLS, CDR2 YYNGEE. V was trimmed by 4 bases and J by 0 bases, leaving 16 bases between them. The CDR3 sequence is 16 residues long. CDR3 nucleotides: TGTGCCAGCAGCACCCCTTGGGGGACAATGAACACTGAAGCTTTCTTT. Its protein product is CASSTPWGTMNTEAFF.

This chain's CDR3 is CASSLEGRGGSSRLRGNTIYF. CDR3 bases: TGTGCCAGCAGCTTAGAGGGCCGTGGGGGCTCAAGCCGTCTAAGGGGAAACACCATATATTTT. This rearrangement joins TRBV7-6 to TRBJ1-3, with a possible D match to TRBD1 (6 bases). Germline CDR1 and CDR2: SGHVS and FNYEAQ. The CDR3 is 21 amino acids. V dropped 1 base and J dropped 4 bases, with 29 bases sitting between them.

This clone has just one count. V is TRBV7-9 and J is TRBJ2-5; D is perhaps TRBD2 (6 bases). CDR1 SEHNR and CDR2 FQNEAQ come from the germline V gene (reference sequence). Trimming took 5 bases from V and 4 from J, leaving 17 bases between them. This CDR3 has 15 amino acids. Written as DNA, the CDR3 is TGTGCCAGCAGCCCCCTCCGGGGGATCGGAGAGACCCAGTACTTC. Its protein is CASSPLRGIGETQYF.

The chain links TRBV7-3 to TRBJ1-2; tentative D call: TRBD1 (6 bases). With 3 bases removed from V and 7 bases from J, the gap between germline ends came to 15 bases. The CDR3 is made up of 14 amino acids. Germline V gene data show CDR1 as SGHTA and CDR2 as FQGTGA. CDR3 coding DNA: TGTGCCAGCAGCTTGGATGGCAGGGGAAGTGGCTACACCTTC. Its translation is CASSLDGRGSGYTF.

This rearrangement joins TRBV30 to TRBJ1-2; 8 bases map to TRBD1. With 2 bases clipped from V and 2 bases from J, the junction kept 4 bases outside the gene matches. CDR3 size: 14 residues. Germline assignment: CDR1 GTSNPN and CDR2 SVGIG (reference sequence). The CDR3 sequence: CAWSHRTGNYGYTF. CDR3 in DNA: TGTGCCTGGAGTCACCGGACAGGGAACTATGGCTACACCTTC.

A single count supports this clone. This sequence joins TRBV9 and TRBJ2-1; 7 bases match TRBD1. Germline CDR1 reads SGDLS; CDR2 reads YYNGEE. V was pared by 3 bases and J by 10 bases, with 19 bases of the junction left unmatched. The CDR3 is 17 amino acids. Here the CDR3 DNA reads TGTGCCAGCAGCGCCCGTAGTACCCCACGGACAGGAAGAGAGCAGTTCTTC. This translates into CASSARSTPRTGREQFF.

V usage is TRBV9 and J usage is TRBJ2-1; D gene uncertain. The CDR3 extends over 13 amino acids. Germline V lookup: CDR1 SGDLS, CDR2 YYNGEE. The V end was cut by 0 bases, the J end by 9 bases, with 10 bases between. CDR3 loop: CASSVVVSGEQFF. Written as DNA, the CDR3 is TGTGCCAGCAGCGTAGTGGTTTCGGGTGAGCAGTTCTTC.

The chain joins TRBV27 to TRBJ1-1; weak D call: TRBD1 (5 bases). V was cut by 3 bases and J by 6 bases, with 11 bases left in between. This CDR3 region has 13 residues. Germline loops: CDR1 MNHEY, CDR2 SMNVEV (reference sequence). The CDR3 sequence is CASSFRGSAEAFF. CDR3 nucleotides: TGTGCCAGCAGTTTCCGGGGGAGCGCTGAAGCTTTCTTT.

This chain connects TRBV19 to TRBJ2-2; 8 positions agree with TRBD1. The germline CDR1 and CDR2 sequences are LNHDA and SQIVND (reference sequence). CDR3 size: 13 residues. V lost 10 bases to trimming and J lost 6 bases; unmatched junction nucleotides: 7. Here the CDR3 reads CAKIDRGAGELFF. The CDR3 bases are TGTGCCAAAATAGACAGGGGCGCCGGGGAGCTGTTTTTT.

V and J are TRBV19 and TRBJ1-5; D perhaps matches TRBD1 (5 bases). V was shortened by 2 bases and J by 5 bases, with 10 bases between the two germline ends. Germline assignment: CDR1 LNHDA and CDR2 SQIVND (reference sequence). This CDR3 is built from 14 residues. In DNA form, the CDR3 reads TGTGCCAGTAGTATAATCGGGGGGTATCAGCCCCAGCATTTT. This encodes CASSIIGGYQPQHF.

This clone was recorded only once. The gene calls are TRBV4-2 and TRBJ2-1, with 9 bases identical to TRBD1. Germline values: CDR1 LGHNA, CDR2 YNFKEQ. The ends lost 1 base at V and 4 bases at J; junction bases unmatched: 8. This CDR3 is 17 amino acids long. The DNA for the CDR3 is TGTGCCAGCAGCCAAGCTTCCGGGACAGGGAAATACAATGAGCAGTTCTTC. As protein: CASSQASGTGKYNEQFF.

The V and J genes are TRBV4-2 and TRBJ2-3; TRBD2 aligns across 9 bases. With V trimmed by 0 bases and J by 0 bases, 10 bases remained unmatched. Germline CDR1 reads LGHNA; CDR2 reads YNFKEQ. The CDR3 has 19 residues. The chain's CDR3 is CASSQDLASGISSTDTQYF. The CDR3 DNA sequence: TGTGCCAGCAGCCAAGATTTGGCTAGCGGGATTAGCAGCACAGATACGCAGTATTTT.

The V gene is TRBV27, the J gene TRBJ2-7; 8 bases align to TRBD2. Germline CDR1 MNHEY, CDR2 SMNVEV (reference sequence). V was clipped by 2 bases and J by 3 bases; unmatched bases: 6. This CDR3 comprises 15 residues. The CDR3 here is CASSLRGLGLYEQYF. CDR3 sequence (DNA): TGTGCCAGCAGTTTAAGGGGACTAGGCCTCTACGAGCAGTACTTC.

The chain recombines TRBV7-3 with TRBJ2-1; 11 positions agree with TRBD2. CDR3 length equals 15 residues. The junction had 1 base not matched to a gene; V was cut back by 2 bases and J by 4 bases. Germline CDR1 reads SGHTA; CDR2 reads FQGTGA. CDR3 sequence reads: CASSLGLAGYNEQFF. The DNA of the CDR3 is TGTGCCAGCAGCTTAGGACTAGCGGGTTACAATGAGCAGTTCTTC.

The chain carries TRBV19 and TRBJ2-2, with 9 bases matching TRBD2. Germline V gives CDR1 LNHDA, CDR2 SQIVND (reference sequence). J gave up 6 bases and V 4 bases, and 9 bases lay outside the gene matches. The CDR3 length is 16 residues. Here the CDR3 DNA reads TGTGCCAGTAGTACGGGCCGCGGGAGGGGGGCCGGGGAGCTGTTTTTT. As protein: CASSTGRGRGAGELFF.

The rearrangement joins TRBV27 to TRBJ2-7, with D maybe TRBD1 (5 bases). Germline V gene data show CDR1 as MNHEY and CDR2 as SMNVEV (reference sequence). The CDR3 extends over 12 amino acids. The germline V and J ends were trimmed by 6 bases and 4 bases, with 10 bases remaining between them. CDR3 loop: CASSPAGYEQYF. DNA for the CDR3: TGTGCCAGCAGCCCAGCAGGGTACGAGCAGTACTTC.

CDR3 protein: CATRQGSSYEQYF. The CDR3 DNA sequence: TGTGCCACACGACAGGGGAGCTCCTACGAGCAGTACTTC. The genes are TRBV15 and TRBJ2-7, with 8 positions matching TRBD1. Per the germline V gene, CDR1 is LNHNV and CDR2 is YYDKDF (reference sequence). The CDR3 is 13 residues long. The V segment lost 9 bases and the J segment 0 bases; nucleotides outside the gene matches: 4.

This clone was recorded once. The chain's CDR3 is CSTRETGSYEQYF. The CDR3 DNA sequence: TGCAGCACCCGGGAGACAGGGTCCTACGAGCAGTACTTC. This chain connects TRBV29-1 to TRBJ2-7, with D tentatively TRBD1 (7 bases). The CDR3 contains 13 residues. Trimming pared 8 bases from V and 1 base from J, leaving 15 bases between. Germline V gives CDR1 SQVTM, CDR2 ANQGSEA.